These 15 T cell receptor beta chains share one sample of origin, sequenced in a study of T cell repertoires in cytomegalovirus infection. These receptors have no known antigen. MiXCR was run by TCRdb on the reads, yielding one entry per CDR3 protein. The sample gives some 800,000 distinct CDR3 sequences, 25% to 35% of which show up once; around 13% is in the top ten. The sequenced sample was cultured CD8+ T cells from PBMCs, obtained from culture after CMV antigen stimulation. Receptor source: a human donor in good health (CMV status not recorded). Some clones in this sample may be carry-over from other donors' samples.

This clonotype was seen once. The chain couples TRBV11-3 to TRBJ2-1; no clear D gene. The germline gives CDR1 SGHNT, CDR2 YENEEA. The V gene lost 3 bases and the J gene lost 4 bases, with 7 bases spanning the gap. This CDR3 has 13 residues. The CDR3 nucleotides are TGTGCCAGCAGCTTCGCTTTATACAATGAGCAGTTCTTC. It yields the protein CASSFALYNEQFF.

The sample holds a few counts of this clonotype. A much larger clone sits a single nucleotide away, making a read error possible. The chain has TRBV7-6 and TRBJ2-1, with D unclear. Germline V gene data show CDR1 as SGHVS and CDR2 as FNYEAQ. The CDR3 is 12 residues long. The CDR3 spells CASGLERNEQFF. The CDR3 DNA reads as TGTGCCAGCGGCTTAGAACGGAATGAGCAGTTCTTC.

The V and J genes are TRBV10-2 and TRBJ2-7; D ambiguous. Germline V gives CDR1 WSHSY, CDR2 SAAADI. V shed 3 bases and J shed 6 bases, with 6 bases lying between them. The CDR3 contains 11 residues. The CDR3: CASSELGEQYF. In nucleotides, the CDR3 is TGCGCCAGCAGTGAATTGGGCGAGCAGTACTTC.

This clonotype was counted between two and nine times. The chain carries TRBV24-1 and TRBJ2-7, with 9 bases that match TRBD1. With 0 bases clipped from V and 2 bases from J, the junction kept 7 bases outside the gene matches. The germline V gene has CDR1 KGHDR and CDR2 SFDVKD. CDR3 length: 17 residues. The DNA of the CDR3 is TGTGCCACCAGTGATTTGCGTTGGGACAGGGAAACCTACGAGCAGTACGTC. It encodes CATSDLRWDRETYEQYV.

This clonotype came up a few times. CDR3 sequence: CASGQSTDTQYF. The CDR3 nucleotides read TGTGCCAGCGGACAGAGCACAGATACGCAGTATTTT. V gene TRBV6-1 combines with J gene TRBJ2-3; D possibly corresponds to TRBD1 (6 bases). Germline CDR1 MNHNS, CDR2 SASEGT. V was clipped by 8 bases and J by 0 bases, with 6 bases between them. The CDR3 has 12 residues.

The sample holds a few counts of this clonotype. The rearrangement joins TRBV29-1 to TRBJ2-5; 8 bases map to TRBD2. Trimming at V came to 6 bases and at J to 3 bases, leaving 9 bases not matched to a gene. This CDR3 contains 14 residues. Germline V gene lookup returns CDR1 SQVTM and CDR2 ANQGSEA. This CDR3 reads CSVPRGGAEETQYF. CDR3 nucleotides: TGCAGCGTGCCCCGGGGGGGGGCTGAAGAGACCCAGTACTTC.

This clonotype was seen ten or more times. CDR3 DNA sequence: TGTGCCAGCAGCTCGGGACTAGCGGGGGTTCAAGAGACCCAGTACTTC. It specifies CASSSGLAGVQETQYF. The genes are TRBV7-9 and TRBJ2-5, with 14 nucleotides matching TRBD2. Trimming removed 4 bases from V and 2 bases from J; junction bases left unmatched: 3. The CDR3 totals 16 residues. Germline V gene sequence: CDR1 SEHNR, CDR2 FQNEAQ (reference sequence).

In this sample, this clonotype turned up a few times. The CDR3, as DNA: TGTGCCAGCAGTTACTCGACGGGGGACGCTGGAAACACCATATATTTT. This translates into CASSYSTGDAGNTIYF. This rearrangement joins TRBV6-6 to TRBJ1-3, with D maybe TRBD1 (5 bases). The CDR3 is 16 residues long. Germline CDR1 is MNHNY and CDR2 is SVGAGI (reference sequence). With 0 bases removed from V and 2 bases from J, the gap between germline ends came to 11 bases.

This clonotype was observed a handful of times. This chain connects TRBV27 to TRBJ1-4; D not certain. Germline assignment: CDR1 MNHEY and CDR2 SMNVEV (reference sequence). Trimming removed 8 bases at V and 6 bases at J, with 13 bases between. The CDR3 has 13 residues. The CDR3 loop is CASLMQPHEKLFF. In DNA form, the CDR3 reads TGTGCCAGCCTCATGCAACCTCATGAAAAACTGTTTTTT.

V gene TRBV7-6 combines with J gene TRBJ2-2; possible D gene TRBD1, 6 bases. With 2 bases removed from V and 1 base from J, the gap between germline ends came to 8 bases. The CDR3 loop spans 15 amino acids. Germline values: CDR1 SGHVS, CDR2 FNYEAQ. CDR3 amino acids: CASSLPRGNTGELFF. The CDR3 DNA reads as TGTGCCAGCAGCTTACCCAGGGGGAACACCGGGGAGCTGTTTTTT.

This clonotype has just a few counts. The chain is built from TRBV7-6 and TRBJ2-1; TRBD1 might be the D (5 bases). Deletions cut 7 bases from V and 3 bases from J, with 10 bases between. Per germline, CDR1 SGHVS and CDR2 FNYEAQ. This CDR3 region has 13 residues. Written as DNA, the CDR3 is TGTGCCAGCACCCCAGACAGCTACAATGAGCAGTTCTTC. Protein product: CASTPDSYNEQFF.

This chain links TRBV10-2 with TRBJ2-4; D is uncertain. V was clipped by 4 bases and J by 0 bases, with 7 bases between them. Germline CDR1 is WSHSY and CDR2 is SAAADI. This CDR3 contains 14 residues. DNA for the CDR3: TGCGCCAGCAGTGTGGATTTAGCCAAAAACATTCAGTACTTC. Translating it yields CASSVDLAKNIQYF.

This CDR3 reads CASTPDRGWNEQFF. The CDR3 bases are TGTGCCAGCACCCCGGACAGGGGGTGGAATGAGCAGTTCTTC. V usage is TRBV6-1 and J usage is TRBJ2-1, with 10 bases lining up with TRBD1. V shed 7 bases, J shed 7 bases, and the junction held 7 bases outside the gene matches. CDR1 is MNHNS, CDR2 SASEGT, per germline. This CDR3 is 14 amino acids long.

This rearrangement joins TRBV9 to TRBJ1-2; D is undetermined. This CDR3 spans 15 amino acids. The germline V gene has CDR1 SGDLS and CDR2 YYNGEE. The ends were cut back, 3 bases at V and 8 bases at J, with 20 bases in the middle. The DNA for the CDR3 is TGTGCCAGCAGCGGACTGGACCGGAAGGTCGGGGGCTACACCTTC. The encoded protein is CASSGLDRKVGGYTF.

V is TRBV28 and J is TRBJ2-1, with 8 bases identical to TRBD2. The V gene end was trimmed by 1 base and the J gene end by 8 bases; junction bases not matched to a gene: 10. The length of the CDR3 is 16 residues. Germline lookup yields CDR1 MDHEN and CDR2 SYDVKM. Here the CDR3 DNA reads TGTGCCAGCAGTTTATACGCGGTAGCGGGGTTGTATGAGCAGTTCTTC. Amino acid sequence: CASSLYAVAGLYEQFF.